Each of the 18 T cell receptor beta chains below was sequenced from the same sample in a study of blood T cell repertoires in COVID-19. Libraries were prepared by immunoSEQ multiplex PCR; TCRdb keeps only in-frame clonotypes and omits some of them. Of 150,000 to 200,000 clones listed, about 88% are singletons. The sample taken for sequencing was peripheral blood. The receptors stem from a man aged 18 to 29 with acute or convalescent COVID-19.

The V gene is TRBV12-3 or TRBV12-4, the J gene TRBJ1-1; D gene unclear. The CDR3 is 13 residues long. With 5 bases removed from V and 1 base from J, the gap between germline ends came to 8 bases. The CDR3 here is CASSPTANTEAFF. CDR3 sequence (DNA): TGTGCCAGCAGTCCGACTGCGAACACTGAAGCTTTCTTT.

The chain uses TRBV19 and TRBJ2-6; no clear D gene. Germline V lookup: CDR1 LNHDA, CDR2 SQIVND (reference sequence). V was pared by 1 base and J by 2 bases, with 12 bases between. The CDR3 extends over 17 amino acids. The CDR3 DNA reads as TGTGCCAGTAGTATAGTATGGGCGTTAGCTGGGGCCAACGTCCTGACTTTC. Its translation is CASSIVWALAGANVLTF.

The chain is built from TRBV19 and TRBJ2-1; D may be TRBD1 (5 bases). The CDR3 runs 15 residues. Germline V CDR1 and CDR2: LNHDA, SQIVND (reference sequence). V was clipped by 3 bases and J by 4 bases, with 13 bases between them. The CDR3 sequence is CASSIGQTRYNEQFF. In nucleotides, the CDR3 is TGTGCCAGTAGTATCGGACAAACTCGGTACAATGAGCAGTTCTTC.

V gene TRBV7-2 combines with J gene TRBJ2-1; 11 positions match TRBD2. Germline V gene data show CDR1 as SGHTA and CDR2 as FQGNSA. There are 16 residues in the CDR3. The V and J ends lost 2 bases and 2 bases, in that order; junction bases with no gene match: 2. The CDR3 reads CASSLLAGGTYNEQFF. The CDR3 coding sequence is TGTGCCAGCAGCTTACTAGCGGGGGGCACCTACAATGAGCAGTTCTTC.

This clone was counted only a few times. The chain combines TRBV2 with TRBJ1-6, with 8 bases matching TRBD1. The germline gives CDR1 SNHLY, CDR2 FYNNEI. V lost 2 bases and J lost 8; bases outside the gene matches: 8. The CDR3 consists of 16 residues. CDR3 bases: TGTGCCAGCAGTGAACCCCCTCAGGGGGCTGATTCACCCCTCCACTTT. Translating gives CASSEPPQGADSPLHF. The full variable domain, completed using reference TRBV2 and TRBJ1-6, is EPEVTQTPSHQVTQMGQEVILRCVPISNHLYFYWYRQILGQKVEFLVSFYNNEISEKSEIFDDQFSVERPDGSNFTLKIRSTKLEDSAMYFCASSEPPQGADSPLHFGNGTRLTVT.

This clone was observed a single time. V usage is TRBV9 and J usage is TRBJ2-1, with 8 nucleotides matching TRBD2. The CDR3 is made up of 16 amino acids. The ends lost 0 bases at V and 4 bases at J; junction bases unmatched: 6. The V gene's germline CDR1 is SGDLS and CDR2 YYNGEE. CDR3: CASSVAGGGRYNEQFF. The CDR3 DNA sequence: TGTGCCAGCAGCGTAGCTGGCGGGGGGCGTTACAATGAGCAGTTCTTC.

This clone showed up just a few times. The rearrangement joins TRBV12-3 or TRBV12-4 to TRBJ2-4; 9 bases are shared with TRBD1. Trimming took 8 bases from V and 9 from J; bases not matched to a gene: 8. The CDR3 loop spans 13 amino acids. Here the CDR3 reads CASQDRGRPIQYF. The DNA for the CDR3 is TGTGCCAGCCAGGACAGGGGCAGACCCATTCAGTACTTC.

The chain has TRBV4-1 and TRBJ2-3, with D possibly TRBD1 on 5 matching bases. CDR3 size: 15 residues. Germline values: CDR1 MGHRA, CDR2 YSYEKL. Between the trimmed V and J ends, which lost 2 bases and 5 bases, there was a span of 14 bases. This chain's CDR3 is CASSQLGQGRDTQYF. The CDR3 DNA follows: TGCGCCAGCAGCCAATTGGGGCAGGGCCGAGATACGCAGTATTTT.

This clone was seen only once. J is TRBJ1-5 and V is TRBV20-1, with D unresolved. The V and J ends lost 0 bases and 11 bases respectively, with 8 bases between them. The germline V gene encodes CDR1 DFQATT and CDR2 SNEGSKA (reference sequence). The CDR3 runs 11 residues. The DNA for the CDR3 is TGCAGTGCTAGAGACCTTAGAGCCCAGCATTTT. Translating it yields CSARDLRAQHF.

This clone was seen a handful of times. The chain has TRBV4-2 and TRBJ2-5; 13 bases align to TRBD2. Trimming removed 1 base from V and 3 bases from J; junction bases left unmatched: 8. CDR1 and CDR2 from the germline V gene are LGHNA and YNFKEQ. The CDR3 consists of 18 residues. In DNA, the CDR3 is TGTGCCAGCAGCCAAGCTCTGACTAGCGGGGGGTTAGAAGAGACCCAGTACTTC. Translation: CASSQALTSGGLEETQYF.

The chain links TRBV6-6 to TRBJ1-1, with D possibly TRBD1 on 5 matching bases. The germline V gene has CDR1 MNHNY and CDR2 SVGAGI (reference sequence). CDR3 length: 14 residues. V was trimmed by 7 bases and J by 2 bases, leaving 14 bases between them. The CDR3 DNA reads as TGTGCCAGCACTCCTCGGCGGGACAACACTGAAGCTTTCTTT. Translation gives CASTPRRDNTEAFF.

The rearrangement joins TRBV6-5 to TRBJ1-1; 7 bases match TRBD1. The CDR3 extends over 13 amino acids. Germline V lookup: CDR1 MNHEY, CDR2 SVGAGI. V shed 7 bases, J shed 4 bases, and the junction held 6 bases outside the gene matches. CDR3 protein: CASIRQGLTEAFF. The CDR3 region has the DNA TGTGCCAGCATTCGACAGGGACTCACTGAAGCTTTCTTT.

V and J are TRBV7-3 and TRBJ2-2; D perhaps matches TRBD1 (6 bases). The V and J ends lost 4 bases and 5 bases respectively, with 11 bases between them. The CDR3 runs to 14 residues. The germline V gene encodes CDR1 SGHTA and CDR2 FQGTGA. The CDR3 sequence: CASSYTQGTGELFF. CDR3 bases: TGTGCCAGCAGCTACACTCAGGGGACCGGGGAGCTGTTTTTT.

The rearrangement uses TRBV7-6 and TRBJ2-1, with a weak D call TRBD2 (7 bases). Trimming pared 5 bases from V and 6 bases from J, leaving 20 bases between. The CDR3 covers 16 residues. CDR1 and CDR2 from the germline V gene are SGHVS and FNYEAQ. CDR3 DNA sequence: TGTGCCAGCAGCACATTAAGAGGGGGGGGGATCAATGAGCAGTTCTTC. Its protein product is CASSTLRGGGINEQFF.

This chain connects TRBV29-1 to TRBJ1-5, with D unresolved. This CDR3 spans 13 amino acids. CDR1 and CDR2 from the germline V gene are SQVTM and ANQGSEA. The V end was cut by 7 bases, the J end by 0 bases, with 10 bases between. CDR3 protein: CSAISGSNQPQHF. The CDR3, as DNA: TGCAGCGCTATATCGGGTAGCAATCAGCCCCAGCATTTT.

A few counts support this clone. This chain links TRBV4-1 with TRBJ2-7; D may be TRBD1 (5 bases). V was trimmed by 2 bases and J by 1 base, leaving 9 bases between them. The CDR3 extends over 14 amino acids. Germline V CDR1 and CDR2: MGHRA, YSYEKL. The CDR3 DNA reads TGCGCCAGCAGCCAATTCTCAGGGTCCTACGAGCAGTACGTC. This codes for CASSQFSGSYEQYV.

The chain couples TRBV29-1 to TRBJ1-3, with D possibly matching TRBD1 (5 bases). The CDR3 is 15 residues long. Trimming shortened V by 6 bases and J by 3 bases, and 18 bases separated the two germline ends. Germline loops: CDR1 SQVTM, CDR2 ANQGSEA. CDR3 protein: CSVLGEGLYGNTIYF. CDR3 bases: TGCAGCGTCCTCGGGGAGGGACTATATGGAAACACCATATATTTT.

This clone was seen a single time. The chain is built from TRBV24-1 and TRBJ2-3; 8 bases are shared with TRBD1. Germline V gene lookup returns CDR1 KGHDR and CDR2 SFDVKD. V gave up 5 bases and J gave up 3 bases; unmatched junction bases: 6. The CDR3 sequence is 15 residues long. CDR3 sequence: CATSGRGRGTDTQYF. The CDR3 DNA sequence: TGTGCCACCAGTGGCAGGGGGCGAGGTACAGATACGCAGTATTTT.